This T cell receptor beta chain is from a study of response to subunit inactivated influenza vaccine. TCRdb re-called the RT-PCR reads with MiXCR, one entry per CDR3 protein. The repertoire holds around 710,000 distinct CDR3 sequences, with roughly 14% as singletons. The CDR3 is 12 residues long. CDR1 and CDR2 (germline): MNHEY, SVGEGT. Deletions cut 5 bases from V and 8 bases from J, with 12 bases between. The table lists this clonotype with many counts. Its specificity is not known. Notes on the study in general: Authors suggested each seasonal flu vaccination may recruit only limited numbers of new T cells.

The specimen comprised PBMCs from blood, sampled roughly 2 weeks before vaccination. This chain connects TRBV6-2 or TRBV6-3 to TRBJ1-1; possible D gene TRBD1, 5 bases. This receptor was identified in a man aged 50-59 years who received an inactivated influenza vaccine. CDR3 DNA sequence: TGTGCCAGCAGTCTGAACGGGGACGAAGCTTTCTTT. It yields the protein CASSLNGDEAFF.